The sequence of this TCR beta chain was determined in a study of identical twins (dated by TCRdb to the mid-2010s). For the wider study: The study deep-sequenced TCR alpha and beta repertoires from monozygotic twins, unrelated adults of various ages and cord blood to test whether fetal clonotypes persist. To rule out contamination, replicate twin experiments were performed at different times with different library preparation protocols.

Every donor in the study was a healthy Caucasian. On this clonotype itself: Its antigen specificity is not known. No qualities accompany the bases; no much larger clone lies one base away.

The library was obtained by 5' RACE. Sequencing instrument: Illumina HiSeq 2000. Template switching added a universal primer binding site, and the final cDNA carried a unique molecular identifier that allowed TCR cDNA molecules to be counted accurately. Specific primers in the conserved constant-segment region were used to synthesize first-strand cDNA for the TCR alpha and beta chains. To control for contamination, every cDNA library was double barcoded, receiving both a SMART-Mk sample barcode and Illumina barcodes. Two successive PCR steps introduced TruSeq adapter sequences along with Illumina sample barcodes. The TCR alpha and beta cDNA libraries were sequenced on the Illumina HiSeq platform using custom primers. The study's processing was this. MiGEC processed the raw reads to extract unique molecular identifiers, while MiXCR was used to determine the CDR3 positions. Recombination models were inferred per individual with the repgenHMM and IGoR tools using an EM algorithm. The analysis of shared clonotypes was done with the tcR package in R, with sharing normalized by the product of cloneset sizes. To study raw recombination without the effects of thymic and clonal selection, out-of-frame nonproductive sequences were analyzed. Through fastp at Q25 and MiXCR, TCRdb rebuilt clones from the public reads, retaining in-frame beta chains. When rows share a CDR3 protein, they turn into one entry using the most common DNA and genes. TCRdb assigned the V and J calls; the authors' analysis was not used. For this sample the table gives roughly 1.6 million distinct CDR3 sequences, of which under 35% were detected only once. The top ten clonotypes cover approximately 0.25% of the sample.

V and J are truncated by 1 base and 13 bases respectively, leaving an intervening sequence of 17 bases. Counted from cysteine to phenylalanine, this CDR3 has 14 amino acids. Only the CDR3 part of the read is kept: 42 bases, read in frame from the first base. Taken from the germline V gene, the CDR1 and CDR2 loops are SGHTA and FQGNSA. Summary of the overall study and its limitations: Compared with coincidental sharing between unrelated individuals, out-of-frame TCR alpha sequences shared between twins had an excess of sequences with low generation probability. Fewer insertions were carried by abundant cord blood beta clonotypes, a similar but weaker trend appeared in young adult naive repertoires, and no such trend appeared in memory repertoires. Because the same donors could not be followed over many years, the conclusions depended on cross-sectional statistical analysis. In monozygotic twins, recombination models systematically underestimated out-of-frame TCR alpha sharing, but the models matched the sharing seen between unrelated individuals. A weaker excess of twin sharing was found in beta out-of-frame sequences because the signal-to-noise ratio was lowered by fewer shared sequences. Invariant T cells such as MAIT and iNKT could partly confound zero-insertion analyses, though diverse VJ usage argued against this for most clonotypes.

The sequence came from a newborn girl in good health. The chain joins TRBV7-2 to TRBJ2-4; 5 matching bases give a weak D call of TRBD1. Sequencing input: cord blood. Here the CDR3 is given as CASSLGGWVGSQYF. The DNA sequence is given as TGTGCCAGCAGCTTAGGGGGCTGGGTAGGTTCGCAGTACTTC.